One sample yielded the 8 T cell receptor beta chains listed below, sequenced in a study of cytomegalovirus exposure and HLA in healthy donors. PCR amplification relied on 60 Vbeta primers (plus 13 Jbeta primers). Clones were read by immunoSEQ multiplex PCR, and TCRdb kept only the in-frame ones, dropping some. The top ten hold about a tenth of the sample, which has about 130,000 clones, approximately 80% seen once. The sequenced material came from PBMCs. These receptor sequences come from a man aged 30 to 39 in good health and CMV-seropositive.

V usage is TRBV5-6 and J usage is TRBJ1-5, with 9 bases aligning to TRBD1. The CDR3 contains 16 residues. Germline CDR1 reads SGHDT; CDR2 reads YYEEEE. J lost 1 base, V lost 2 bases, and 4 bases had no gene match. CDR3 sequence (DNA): TGTGCCAGCAGCTTCGGGACAGGGTCCAGCAATCAGCCCCAGCATTTT. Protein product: CASSFGTGSSNQPQHF.

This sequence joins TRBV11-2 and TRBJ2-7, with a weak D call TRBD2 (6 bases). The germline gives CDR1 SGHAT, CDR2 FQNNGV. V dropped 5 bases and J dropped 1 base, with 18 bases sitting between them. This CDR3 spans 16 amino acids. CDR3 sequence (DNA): TGTGCCAGCAGCCTAATGGGGGGTTCCCTTTCCTACGAGCAGTACTTC. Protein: CASSLMGGSLSYEQYF.

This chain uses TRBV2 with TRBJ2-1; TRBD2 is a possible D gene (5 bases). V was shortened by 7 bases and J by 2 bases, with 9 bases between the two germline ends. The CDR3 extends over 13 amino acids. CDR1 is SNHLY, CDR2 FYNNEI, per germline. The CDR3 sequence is CASMKRTYNEQFF. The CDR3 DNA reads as TGTGCCAGCATGAAGCGGACCTACAATGAGCAGTTCTTC.

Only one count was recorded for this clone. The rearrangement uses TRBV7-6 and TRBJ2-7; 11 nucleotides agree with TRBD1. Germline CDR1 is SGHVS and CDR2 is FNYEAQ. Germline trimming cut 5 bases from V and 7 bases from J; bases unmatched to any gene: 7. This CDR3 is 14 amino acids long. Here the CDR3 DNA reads TGTGCCAGCAGCCTCGGACAGGGGGCGGGGGAGCAGTACTTC. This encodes CASSLGQGAGEQYF.

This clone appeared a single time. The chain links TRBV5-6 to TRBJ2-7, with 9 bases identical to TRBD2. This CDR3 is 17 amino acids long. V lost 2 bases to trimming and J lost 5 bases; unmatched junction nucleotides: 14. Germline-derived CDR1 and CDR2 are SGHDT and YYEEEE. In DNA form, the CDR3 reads TGTGCCAGCAGCTTCCTGTTGCGCGGGGGGGGTTACGACGAGCAGTACTTC. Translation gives CASSFLLRGGGYDEQYF.

CDR3 residues: CASCESGLLNNEQFF. Here the CDR3 DNA reads TGTGCCAGCTGCGAGTCAGGACTACTAAACAATGAGCAGTTCTTC. V is TRBV2 and J is TRBJ2-1, with a weak D call TRBD2 (6 bases). Germline CDR1 SNHLY, CDR2 FYNNEI. V was cut by 8 bases and J by 5 bases, with 19 bases left in between. The CDR3 is 15 residues long.

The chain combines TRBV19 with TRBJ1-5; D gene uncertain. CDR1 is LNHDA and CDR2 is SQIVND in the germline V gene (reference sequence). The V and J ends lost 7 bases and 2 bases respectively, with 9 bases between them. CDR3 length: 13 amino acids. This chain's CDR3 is CASKWRGNQPQHF. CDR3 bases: TGTGCCAGTAAGTGGAGGGGCAATCAGCCCCAGCATTTT.

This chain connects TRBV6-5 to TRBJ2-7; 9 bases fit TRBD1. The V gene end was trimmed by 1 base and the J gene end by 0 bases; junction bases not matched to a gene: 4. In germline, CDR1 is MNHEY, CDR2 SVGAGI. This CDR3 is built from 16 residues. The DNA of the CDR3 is TGTGCCAGCAGTTACTTGGGGACAGGGTTCTCCTACGAGCAGTACTTC. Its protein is CASSYLGTGFSYEQYF.